This entry lists 28 T cell receptor beta chains sequenced from one sample in a study of T-cell memory formation after mild COVID-19. Via MiXCR, TCRdb re-called the 5' RACE reads, giving one row per CDR3 protein. The sample shows about 200,000 distinct CDR3 sequences, more than 8% of them seen only once. The sample consisted of PBMCs or a T cell subset sorted from them (not recorded which). The source is a man younger than 35 who had mild COVID-19 (a few samples of this study predate the infection). Cell type and time point are not known.

This clonotype was detected only a few times. This sequence joins TRBV5-4 and TRBJ1-2, with a weak D call TRBD1 (6 bases). Looked up from germline, CDR1 is SGHNT and CDR2 is YYREEE (reference sequence). This CDR3 contains 15 residues. Trimming pared 0 bases from V and 0 bases from J, leaving 9 bases between. The DNA for the CDR3 is TGTGCCAGCAGCTTGGCCAAGGGGGCTAACTATGGCTACACCTTC. It specifies CASSLAKGANYGYTF.

Many counts were recorded for this clonotype. The chain joins TRBV7-2 to TRBJ1-5; D possibly corresponds to TRBD1 (6 bases). The CDR3 has 15 amino acids. Per the germline V gene, CDR1 is SGHTA and CDR2 is FQGNSA. The germline V and J ends were trimmed by 5 bases and 1 base, with 12 bases remaining between them. The CDR3 here is CASSTQGVSNQPQHF. The CDR3 nucleotides are TGTGCCAGCAGCACACAGGGAGTAAGCAATCAGCCCCAGCATTTT.

This clonotype has more than one count but fewer than ten. J is TRBJ2-7 and V is TRBV29-1, with D perhaps given as TRBD1 or TRBD2 (5 bases each). The CDR3 has 12 residues. Germline V gene sequence: CDR1 SQVTM, CDR2 ANQGSEA. Trimming removed 5 bases from V and 2 bases from J, with 10 bases in between. This chain's CDR3 is CSVSGQTYEQYF. The CDR3 DNA reads as TGCAGCGTTTCGGGGCAGACCTACGAGCAGTACTTC.

CDR3 sequence (DNA): TGTGCCAGCAGTGAAGCGGATGGGGGGAGGCAGTACGTC. Protein product: CASSEADGGRQYV. The chain employs TRBV2 and TRBJ2-7; TRBD2 might be the D (6 bases). This CDR3 is 13 amino acids long. V lost 0 bases to trimming and J lost 9 bases, with 12 bases between them. The germline V gene encodes CDR1 SNHLY and CDR2 FYNNEI.

The rearrangement links TRBV5-1 to TRBJ2-2; D is ambiguous. The germline V gene has CDR1 SGHRS and CDR2 YFSETQ. The CDR3 extends over 15 amino acids. Trimming left V 0 bases short and J 1 base short, with 7 bases between. DNA of the CDR3: TGCGCCAGCAGCTTGGGCCAGGTGAACACCGGGGAGCTGTTTTTT. Its translation: CASSLGQVNTGELFF.

This clonotype showed up just a few times. One junction end does not reproduce the germline sequence, and a read error may be involved. CDR3 amino acids: CASSSGLAGAKETQYF. In DNA form, the CDR3 reads TGTGCTAGCAGCTCGGGACTAGCGGGGGCCAAAGAGACCCAGTACTTC. The chain links TRBV7-7 to TRBJ2-5, with TRBD2 identical over 14 bases. The V gene's germline CDR1 is SSHAT and CDR2 FNYEAQ (reference sequence). The CDR3 loop spans 16 amino acids.

This clonotype has at least ten counts. V gene TRBV7-2 combines with J gene TRBJ2-5, with a possible D match to TRBD2 (5 bases). Trimming took off 5 bases at V and 1 base at J, with 14 bases between the two ends. Germline-derived CDR1 and CDR2 are SGHTA and FQGNSA. This CDR3 contains 15 residues. The CDR3 DNA reads TGTGCCAGCAGCCGCCCTGCGGGCGCCCAAGAGACCCAGTACTTC. It translates to CASSRPAGAQETQYF.

The gene calls are TRBV12-5 and TRBJ1-3, with 8 bases lining up with TRBD1. Germline loops: CDR1 LGHNT, CDR2 FRNRAP. CDR3 length: 17 residues. The trim removed 2 bases at V and 0 bases at J, leaving 6 bases unmatched. Written as DNA, the CDR3 is TGTGCTAGTGGTTTGACGACAGGGGTCTACTCTGGAAACACCATATATTTT. Amino acid sequence: CASGLTTGVYSGNTIYF.

Only a few counts were recorded for this clonotype. The rearrangement links TRBV6-5 to TRBJ1-6, with D perhaps matching TRBD1 (5 bases). This CDR3 has 16 residues. Trimming removed 0 bases at V and 6 bases at J, with 12 bases between. CDR1 and CDR2 from the germline V gene are MNHEY and SVGAGI. The CDR3 protein is CASSYSIGGGNSPLHF. CDR3 bases: TGTGCCAGCAGTTACTCGATAGGCGGGGGTAATTCACCCCTCCACTTT.

The sample holds a few counts of this clonotype. The chain combines TRBV18 with TRBJ1-1; D unresolved. V gave up 5 bases and J gave up 0 bases, with 13 bases separating them. The CDR3 covers 15 residues. Germline CDR1 KGHSH, CDR2 LQKENI. The CDR3 bases are TGTGCCAGCTCATCACTGGGTCGGCTGAACACTGAAGCTTTCTTT. This translates into CASSSLGRLNTEAFF. Full variable domain (missing parts from reference TRBV18 and TRBJ1-1): NAGVMQNPRHLVRRRGQEARLRCSPMKGHSHVYWYRQLPEEGLKFMVYLQKENIIDESGMPKERFSAEFPKEGPSILRIQQVVRGDSAAYFCASSSLGRLNTEAFFGQGTRLTVV.

This clonotype has a count of ten or more. The chain links TRBV23-1 to TRBJ2-3; TRBD1 might be the D (6 bases). TRBV23-1 belongs to the ORF category, with a function that is uncertain. CDR3 length: 14 amino acids. Trimming shortened V by 7 bases and J by 0 bases, and 11 bases separated the two germline ends. The chain's CDR3 is CASITGSSTDTQYF. CDR3 in DNA: TGCGCCAGCATTACAGGGTCGAGCACAGATACGCAGTATTTT.

The sample holds many counts of this clonotype. The rearrangement uses TRBV5-6 and TRBJ1-5; maybe TRBD1 (6 bases). Germline V gene sequence: CDR1 SGHDT, CDR2 YYEEEE. CDR3 length: 15 residues. V was cut by 3 bases and J by 4 bases, with 14 bases left in between. The CDR3 DNA sequence: TGTGCCAGCAGCTCGGGGGGCTTTGGGAATCAGCCCCAGCATTTT. Its protein product is CASSSGGFGNQPQHF.

The chain is built from TRBV7-2 and TRBJ2-6; D call uncertain. Germline CDR1 SGHTA, CDR2 FQGNSA. This CDR3 is 16 amino acids long. V was pared by 3 bases and J by 4 bases, with 13 bases between. This CDR3 reads CASSFIGESGANVLTF. CDR3 nucleotide sequence: TGTGCCAGCAGCTTCATCGGCGAATCGGGGGCCAACGTCCTGACTTTC.

This clonotype was seen only a few times. The chain combines TRBV7-2 with TRBJ1-4; maybe TRBD1 (5 bases). The germline gives CDR1 SGHTA, CDR2 FQGNSA. Trimming took 1 base from V and 10 from J, leaving 7 bases between them. This CDR3 is built from 12 residues. This CDR3 reads CASSLDRRKLFF. CDR3 nucleotide sequence: TGTGCCAGCAGCTTAGACAGGAGAAAACTGTTTTTT.

The gene calls are TRBV6-2 or TRBV6-3 and TRBJ1-1; no reliable D call. CDR1 MNHEY and CDR2 SVGEGT come from the germline V gene. Deletions cut 3 bases from V and 5 bases from J, with 4 bases between. The CDR3 runs 11 residues. This CDR3 reads CASSYLTEAFF. CDR3 coding DNA: TGTGCCAGCAGTTATTTAACTGAAGCTTTCTTT.

The chain links TRBV3-1 to TRBJ1-1; no reliable D call. Between the trimmed V and J ends, which lost 5 bases and 8 bases, there was a span of 15 bases. This CDR3 comprises 13 residues. CDR1 is LGHDT and CDR2 is YNNKEL in the germline V gene (reference sequence). The CDR3 DNA follows: TGTGCCAGCAGCAAAAATGATCAGCTCGAAGCTTTCTTT. Its protein is CASSKNDQLEAFF.

This clonotype was picked up a small number of times. This chain links TRBV5-1 with TRBJ2-2, with D perhaps TRBD1 (5 bases). This CDR3 has 14 residues. The germline gives CDR1 SGHRS, CDR2 YFSETQ. V gave up 4 bases and J gave up 6 bases, with 13 bases separating them. In DNA form, the CDR3 reads TGCGCCAGCAGCCCCGAAGGGGTTTCCGGGGAGCTGTTTTTT. Amino acid sequence: CASSPEGVSGELFF. The full variable domain, in which reference TRBV5-1 and TRBJ2-2 provide the parts outside the CDR3, is KAGVTQTPRYLIKTRGQQVTLSCSPISGHRSVSWYQQTPGQGLQFLFEYFSETQRNKGNFPGRFSGRQFSNSRSEMNVSTLELGDSALYLCASSPEGVSGELFFGEGSRLTVL.

The chain recombines TRBV14 with TRBJ2-3; tentative D call: TRBD2 (6 bases). With 1 base removed from V and 4 bases from J, the gap between germline ends came to 12 bases. Germline V gives CDR1 SGHDN, CDR2 FVKESK. This CDR3 region has 15 residues. The CDR3 coding sequence is TGTGCCAGCAGCCAAGCTCTAACGGGGGCAGATACGCAGTATTTT. Translation: CASSQALTGADTQYF.

This clonotype was counted only a few times. The rearrangement uses TRBV7-2 and TRBJ1-5, with D possibly matching TRBD1 (5 bases). This CDR3 region has 16 residues. The ends were cut back, 1 base at V and 9 bases at J, with 19 bases in the middle. Germline CDR1 SGHTA, CDR2 FQGNSA. This CDR3 is CASSLGGAGRRGPQHF. The CDR3 DNA reads TGTGCCAGCAGCTTAGGCGGCGCGGGGCGTCGAGGGCCCCAGCATTTT. The whole variable domain, filled in from reference TRBV7-2 and TRBJ1-5, reads GAGVSQSPSNKVTEKGKDVELRCDPISGHTALYWYRQSLGQGLEFLIYFQGNSAPDKSGLPSDRFSAERTGGSVSTLTIQRTQQEDSAVYLCASSLGGAGRRGPQHFGDGTRLSIL.

This clonotype was counted a few times. The chain uses TRBV2 and TRBJ1-1, with 7 bases matching TRBD1. The CDR3 is made up of 13 amino acids. CDR1 and CDR2 (germline): SNHLY, FYNNEI. Germline trimming cut 7 bases from V and 12 bases from J; bases unmatched to any gene: 14. CDR3 region: CASKGAGGVPTFF. As DNA, the CDR3 is TGTGCCAGCAAAGGGGCAGGGGGGGTGCCAACTTTCTTT.

This clonotype has a handful of counts. V is TRBV4-3 and J is TRBJ2-5, with D unresolved. In germline, CDR1 is LGHNA, CDR2 YSLEER. This CDR3 has 15 residues. V lost 2 bases to trimming and J lost 0 bases, with 10 bases between them. The DNA of the CDR3 is TGCGCCAGCAGCCAATCCTTAGGGTACCAAGAGACCCAGTACTTC. Translated, it gives CASSQSLGYQETQYF.

The gene calls are TRBV6-6 and TRBJ2-2, with 13 positions matching TRBD2. The germline gives CDR1 MNHNY, CDR2 SVGAGI (reference sequence). V gave up 6 bases and J gave up 3 bases; unmatched junction bases: 7. This CDR3 comprises 17 residues. CDR3 nucleotide sequence: TGTGCCAGCAGAAAACTAGCGGGGGGGCACCACACCGGGGAGCTGTTTTTT. Protein sequence: CASRKLAGGHHTGELFF.

This clonotype was detected only a few times. The chain combines TRBV15 with TRBJ1-5; 7 bases are a match to TRBD1. This CDR3 has 16 amino acids. V was pared by 0 bases and J by 6 bases, with 8 bases of the junction left unmatched. Per germline, CDR1 LNHNV and CDR2 YYDKDF (reference sequence). This chain's CDR3 is CATSRDSGTVSQPQHF. Here the CDR3 DNA reads TGTGCCACCAGCAGAGATTCGGGGACAGTCAGTCAGCCCCAGCATTTT.

This clonotype has only a few counts. The chain carries TRBV18 and TRBJ1-1; no reliable D call. Between the trimmed V and J ends, which lost 3 bases and 4 bases, there was a span of 9 bases. CDR3 length: 13 amino acids. Germline V gene sequence: CDR1 KGHSH, CDR2 LQKENI. The CDR3 region is CASSPNAPTEAFF. CDR3 sequence (DNA): TGTGCCAGCTCACCGAACGCACCCACTGAAGCTTTCTTT.

This clonotype was recorded a few times. The chain has TRBV20-1 and TRBJ2-1; 10 bases map to TRBD1. Per germline, CDR1 DFQATT and CDR2 SNEGSKA (reference sequence). Unmatched junction bases numbered 5, after V lost 5 bases and J lost 1 base. The CDR3 contains 15 residues. As DNA, the CDR3 is TGCAGTGCTGCGGGACAGGGGCCTTCCTACAATGAGCAGTTCTTC. This gives the protein CSAAGQGPSYNEQFF.

This clonotype was recorded many times. The rearrangement joins TRBV4-3 to TRBJ1-2; 9 positions agree with TRBD1. The CDR3 sequence is 16 residues long. CDR1 and CDR2 (germline): LGHNA, YSLEER. J was trimmed by 4 bases and V by 4 bases; bases with no gene match: 10. The CDR3 is CASSRKTGGTSYGYTF. The CDR3 DNA is TGCGCCAGCAGCCGTAAGACAGGGGGAACCTCCTATGGCTACACCTTC.

This chain uses TRBV5-5 with TRBJ2-6; unclear D gene. V was trimmed by 4 bases and J by 0 bases, leaving 11 bases between them. Germline V gene lookup returns CDR1 SGHKS and CDR2 YYEKEE (reference sequence). The CDR3 covers 16 residues. The CDR3 region is CASSPGQFSGANVLTF. In DNA form, the CDR3 reads TGTGCCAGCAGCCCTGGGCAGTTCTCTGGGGCCAACGTCCTGACTTTC.

This clonotype was seen repeatedly, ten times or more. V gene TRBV25-1 combines with J gene TRBJ1-2; weak D call: TRBD1 (6 bases). Germline V gene sequence: CDR1 MGHDK, CDR2 SYGVNS. V was trimmed by 3 bases and J by 4 bases, leaving 15 bases between them. The CDR3 is 15 residues long. CDR3 in amino acids: CASSDPQGNLYGYTF. In nucleotides, the CDR3 is TGTGCCAGCAGTGATCCCCAGGGGAACCTCTATGGCTACACCTTC.